This is a list of T cell receptor beta chains from one sample in a study of Ad26.COV2.S vaccination and SARS-CoV-2 variants. Generated by immunoSEQ multiplex PCR, the TCRdb table keeps only in-frame clones and is missing some. The table records roughly 350,000 clones, about 89% of them present only once. Sample: peripheral blood, taken in a trial of Ad26.COV2.S vaccine versus placebo. These TCRs come from a person aged 18-60 years who received the Ad26.COV2.S COVID-19 vaccine or a placebo. The CDR3 runs from the conserved cysteine through the conserved F or W. Fields, in order: D gene, clone size, V gene, J gene, CDR3 DNA, CDR3 protein. D genes are given only for firm matches. Expanded clones get a size class; other rows say once, few or many, or leave the size out.

d_call: -; clone_size: -; v_call: TRBV10-3; j_call: TRBJ1-1; cdr3_nt: TGTGCCATCAGCCGGGACCCAACTTGGGGAGCTTTCTTT; cdr3_aa: CAISRDPTWGAFF
d_call: TRBD2; clone_size: -; v_call: TRBV5-6; j_call: TRBJ2-5; cdr3_nt: TGTGCCAGCAGCTCACTAGCGGGAGAGTTTCTAGAGACCCAGTACTTC; cdr3_aa: CASSSLAGEFLETQYF
d_call: -; clone_size: -; v_call: TRBV27; j_call: TRBJ1-3; cdr3_nt: TGTGCCAGCAGTTTGGGGAGGTCTGGAAACACCATATATTTT; cdr3_aa: CASSLGRSGNTIYF
d_call: TRBD2; clone_size: -; v_call: TRBV7-9; j_call: TRBJ2-1; cdr3_nt: TGTGCCAGCAGTTCCAGACTAGCGGGGGGAACCAATGAGCAGTTCTTC; cdr3_aa: CASSSRLAGGTNEQFF
d_call: -; clone_size: -; v_call: TRBV6-5; j_call: TRBJ1-1; cdr3_nt: TGTGCCAGCAGTTACTCCGACCGGGACACCTCTGAAGCTTTCTTT; cdr3_aa: CASSYSDRDTSEAFF
d_call: -; clone_size: -; v_call: TRBV21-1; j_call: TRBJ2-7; cdr3_nt: TGTGCCAGCAGTCCGGACAGACCTTCCTACGAGCAGTACTTC; cdr3_aa: CASSPDRPSYEQYF
d_call: -; clone_size: -; v_call: TRBV6-6; j_call: TRBJ1-3; cdr3_nt: TGTGCCAGCAGCCCAAGCAGGGGCAAGTCTGGAAACACCATATATTTT; cdr3_aa: CASSPSRGKSGNTIYF
d_call: -; clone_size: once; v_call: TRBV5-6; j_call: TRBJ1-1; cdr3_nt: TGTGCCAGCAGCGGGCAGGACGGAAACACTGAAGCTTTCTTT; cdr3_aa: CASSGQDGNTEAFF
d_call: TRBD2; clone_size: -; v_call: TRBV9; j_call: TRBJ2-3; cdr3_nt: TGTGCCAGCAGCCGTAGCGGGGAAACAGATACGCAGTATTTT; cdr3_aa: CASSRSGETDTQYF
d_call: -; clone_size: -; v_call: TRBV18; j_call: TRBJ2-3; cdr3_nt: TGTGCCAGCTCACCAGTTGACGCCACCCGGGATACGCAGTATTTT; cdr3_aa: CASSPVDATRDTQYF
d_call: -; clone_size: -; v_call: TRBV27; j_call: TRBJ2-7; cdr3_nt: TGTGCCAGCAGTTTCTCATCCGAATTCGAGCAGTACTTC; cdr3_aa: CASSFSSEFEQYF
d_call: TRBD2; clone_size: -; v_call: TRBV11-2; j_call: TRBJ2-5; cdr3_nt: TGTGCCAGCAGCCTTATAATGGTGGAGGGAGGGGAGACCCAGTACTTC; cdr3_aa: CASSLIMVEGGETQYF
d_call: TRBD1; clone_size: -; v_call: TRBV6-2/TRBV6-3; j_call: TRBJ2-3; cdr3_nt: TGTGCCAGCAGCATGGACAGGGTCACAGATACGCAGTATTTT; cdr3_aa: CASSMDRVTDTQYF
d_call: -; clone_size: -; v_call: TRBV5-5; j_call: TRBJ1-1; cdr3_nt: TGTGCCAGCAGCTTGTACCAACTGGTGGGGGGCACTGAAGCTTTCTTT; cdr3_aa: CASSLYQLVGGTEAFF
d_call: -; clone_size: once; v_call: TRBV19; j_call: TRBJ2-7; cdr3_nt: TGTGCCAGTAGTATTGACAGTTCCTACGAGCAGTACTTC; cdr3_aa: CASSIDSSYEQYF
d_call: TRBD1; clone_size: -; v_call: TRBV6-2/TRBV6-3; j_call: TRBJ1-2; cdr3_nt: TGTGCCAGCAGTTATCCGTTTGGCAGGGGGAACTATGGCTACACCTTC; cdr3_aa: CASSYPFGRGNYGYTF
d_call: -; clone_size: -; v_call: TRBV30; j_call: TRBJ1-4; cdr3_nt: TGTGCCTTCCAAGAAGGTACTCTCCTAGGAAAACTGTTTTTT; cdr3_aa: CAFQEGTLLGKLFF
d_call: TRBD1; clone_size: -; v_call: TRBV19; j_call: TRBJ1-2; cdr3_nt: TGTGCCAGTATCTCTCTCGGGGACAGGCCCTATGTCTACACCTTC; cdr3_aa: CASISLGDRPYVYTF
d_call: -; clone_size: -; v_call: TRBV27; j_call: TRBJ2-1; cdr3_nt: TGTGCCAGCAGTTCTGGACTTCTCTCCTACAATGAGCAGTTCTTC; cdr3_aa: CASSSGLLSYNEQFF
d_call: -; clone_size: -; v_call: TRBV19; j_call: TRBJ1-5; cdr3_nt: TGTGCCAGTAGTCGTTCTTACAATAGGGGGTTTAAGGATCAGCCCCAGCATTTT; cdr3_aa: CASSRSYNRGFKDQPQHF
d_call: -; clone_size: -; v_call: TRBV28; j_call: TRBJ1-3; cdr3_nt: TGTGCCAGCAGTTTGAACACAAACACCATATATTTT; cdr3_aa: CASSLNTNTIYF
d_call: -; clone_size: -; v_call: TRBV29-1; j_call: TRBJ1-5; cdr3_nt: TGCAGCGTACGAAAGGGGTTCAATCAGCCCCAGCATTTT; cdr3_aa: CSVRKGFNQPQHF
d_call: -; clone_size: -; v_call: TRBV2; j_call: TRBJ1-5; cdr3_nt: TGTGCCAGCAGTGAAGAGGGGTGGGGCAATCAGCCCCAGCATTTT; cdr3_aa: CASSEEGWGNQPQHF
d_call: -; clone_size: -; v_call: TRBV5-1; j_call: TRBJ2-6; cdr3_nt: TGCGCCAGCAGCTTGAGGCAGGGCAGCCCTGGGGCCAACGTCCTGACTTTC; cdr3_aa: CASSLRQGSPGANVLTF
d_call: TRBD2; clone_size: -; v_call: TRBV11-2; j_call: TRBJ2-5; cdr3_nt: TGTGCCAGCAGCTACAAGAGACTAGCGGGGGGAGAGACCCAGTACTTC; cdr3_aa: CASSYKRLAGGETQYF
d_call: TRBD2; clone_size: once; v_call: TRBV28; j_call: TRBJ2-1; cdr3_nt: TGTGCCAGCAGTTTAGCTAGCGGGGTGTCCTTAGGGAATGAGCAGTTCTTC; cdr3_aa: CASSLASGVSLGNEQFF
d_call: TRBD1; clone_size: -; v_call: TRBV15; j_call: TRBJ1-1; cdr3_nt: TGTGCCACCAGCAGACGACAGGGTTCGGGCACTGAAGCTTTCTTT; cdr3_aa: CATSRRQGSGTEAFF
d_call: TRBD2; clone_size: few; v_call: TRBV10-2; j_call: TRBJ2-7; cdr3_nt: TGCGCCAGCAGTGTGGGGGGCATCGCTAGCGGGAGGGCCCCCGAGCAGTACTTC; cdr3_aa: CASSVGGIASGRAPEQYF
d_call: -; clone_size: -; v_call: TRBV11-2; j_call: TRBJ1-4; cdr3_nt: TGTGCCAGCAGCTTACGGCAGCTTGCAACTAATGAAAAACTGTTTTTT; cdr3_aa: CASSLRQLATNEKLFF
d_call: -; clone_size: -; v_call: TRBV29-1; j_call: TRBJ2-7; cdr3_nt: TGCAGCGCTGCGACAACCTACGAGCAGTACTTC; cdr3_aa: CSAATTYEQYF
d_call: -; clone_size: -; v_call: TRBV11-1; j_call: TRBJ2-7; cdr3_nt: TGTGCCAGCAGCTTTAGTTCGGGACACAACTACGAGCAGTACTTC; cdr3_aa: CASSFSSGHNYEQYF
d_call: -; clone_size: -; v_call: TRBV2; j_call: TRBJ2-1; cdr3_nt: TGTGCCAGCACGCAAGGGCCAGAGCAGTTCTTC; cdr3_aa: CASTQGPEQFF
d_call: -; clone_size: -; v_call: TRBV5-6; j_call: TRBJ2-7; cdr3_nt: TGTGCCAGCAGCTTGGGTGGGTACCACTACGAGCAGTACTTC; cdr3_aa: CASSLGGYHYEQYF
d_call: -; clone_size: -; v_call: TRBV7-2; j_call: TRBJ2-7; cdr3_nt: TGTGCCAGCAGCTTAGATCGTTCGGGTTTGGGCGAGCAGTACTTC; cdr3_aa: CASSLDRSGLGEQYF
d_call: TRBD2; clone_size: -; v_call: TRBV15; j_call: TRBJ2-1; cdr3_nt: TGTGCCACCAGCGCCGGACTAGCCGCCATCGATGAGCAGTTCTTC; cdr3_aa: CATSAGLAAIDEQFF
d_call: -; clone_size: -; v_call: TRBV4-1; j_call: TRBJ2-5; cdr3_nt: TGCGCCAGCAGCCAGGCTTACGGGGCGGGAAAAGAGACCCAGTACTTC; cdr3_aa: CASSQAYGAGKETQYF
d_call: TRBD1; clone_size: once; v_call: TRBV6-5; j_call: TRBJ1-2; cdr3_nt: TGTGCCAGCAGTCCCGGGACAGGGGTTAACTATGGCTACACCTTC; cdr3_aa: CASSPGTGVNYGYTF
d_call: -; clone_size: many; v_call: TRBV2; j_call: TRBJ2-3; cdr3_nt: TGTGCCAGCAGGGACCCCACCTTCTTCACAGATACGCAGTATTTT; cdr3_aa: CASRDPTFFTDTQYF
d_call: -; clone_size: -; v_call: TRBV7-2; j_call: TRBJ2-4; cdr3_nt: TGTGCCAGCAGCCTGACTTCGGGGCGGGAAAACATTCAGTACTTC; cdr3_aa: CASSLTSGRENIQYF
d_call: -; clone_size: -; v_call: TRBV7-9; j_call: TRBJ1-1; cdr3_nt: TGTGCCAGCAGCCACCATAACTCATTAGGGTACACTGAAGCTTTCTTT; cdr3_aa: CASSHHNSLGYTEAFF
d_call: -; clone_size: -; v_call: TRBV4-3; j_call: TRBJ1-2; cdr3_nt: TGCGCCAGCAGCCAAGGGGGGGGTAACTATGGCTACACCTTC; cdr3_aa: CASSQGGGNYGYTF
d_call: -; clone_size: -; v_call: TRBV5-1; j_call: TRBJ1-5; cdr3_nt: TGCGCCAGCAGCATAGACGCACGCAATCAGCCCCAGCATTTT; cdr3_aa: CASSIDARNQPQHF
d_call: TRBD1; clone_size: -; v_call: TRBV4-1; j_call: TRBJ2-7; cdr3_nt: TGCGCCAGCAGCCAACCGGGACAGGGGTATTACGAGCAGTACTTC; cdr3_aa: CASSQPGQGYYEQYF
d_call: -; clone_size: -; v_call: TRBV28; j_call: TRBJ1-3; cdr3_nt: TGTGCCATAGCAGATGGTAGCTCTGGAAACACCATATATTTT; cdr3_aa: CAIADGSSGNTIYF
d_call: TRBD1; clone_size: -; v_call: TRBV9; j_call: TRBJ2-1; cdr3_nt: TGTGCCAGCAGCGTAGAAGGGGGCATGCCCAATGAGCAGTTCTTC; cdr3_aa: CASSVEGGMPNEQFF
d_call: -; clone_size: -; v_call: TRBV9; j_call: TRBJ1-2; cdr3_nt: TGTGCCAGCAGCGCCAAGGGGGGCAATCAGCTTGGCTACACCTTC; cdr3_aa: CASSAKGGNQLGYTF
d_call: TRBD1; clone_size: -; v_call: TRBV19; j_call: TRBJ2-2; cdr3_nt: TGTGCCATCGGACAGGGGCCGAACACCGGGGAGCTGTTTTTT; cdr3_aa: CAIGQGPNTGELFF
d_call: -; clone_size: -; v_call: TRBV3-1/TRBV3-2; j_call: TRBJ2-5; cdr3_nt: TGTGCCAGCAGCCAATCGGGGAATCGAGAGACCCAGTACTTC; cdr3_aa: CASSQSGNRETQYF
d_call: -; clone_size: -; v_call: TRBV10-3; j_call: TRBJ2-7; cdr3_nt: TGTGCCATCACGGCCGGGGACGGTACCTACGAGCAGTACTTC; cdr3_aa: CAITAGDGTYEQYF
d_call: -; clone_size: few; v_call: TRBV7-8; j_call: TRBJ1-1; cdr3_nt: TGTGCCAGCAGCCCTGGACGGTGGGGCGTATCTGGAAATGCTTTCTTT; cdr3_aa: CASSPGRWGVSGNAFF
d_call: TRBD2; clone_size: -; v_call: TRBV6-2/TRBV6-3; j_call: TRBJ2-1; cdr3_nt: TGTGCCAGCAGTTACTCGGGACTAGCGGATTACAATGAGCAGTTCTTC; cdr3_aa: CASSYSGLADYNEQFF
d_call: TRBD2; clone_size: -; v_call: TRBV5-1; j_call: TRBJ2-2; cdr3_nt: TGCGCCAGCAGCTTGACTAGCGGGGTTAACACCGGGGAGCTGTTTTTT; cdr3_aa: CASSLTSGVNTGELFF
d_call: -; clone_size: -; v_call: TRBV5-4; j_call: TRBJ2-7; cdr3_nt: TGTGCCAGCAGCTTGGCCGGGCTCTACGAGCAGTACTTC; cdr3_aa: CASSLAGLYEQYF
d_call: TRBD1; clone_size: -; v_call: TRBV5-6; j_call: TRBJ1-1; cdr3_nt: TGTGCCAGCAGCGTAACAGGGGTATTCACTGAAGCTTTCTTT; cdr3_aa: CASSVTGVFTEAFF
d_call: -; clone_size: -; v_call: TRBV19; j_call: TRBJ2-3; cdr3_nt: TGTGCCAGTAGTACAACAACTACTAGCACAGATACGCAGTATTTT; cdr3_aa: CASSTTTTSTDTQYF
d_call: -; clone_size: -; v_call: TRBV5-6; j_call: TRBJ1-4; cdr3_nt: TGTGCCAGCAGCTTCGGACTGGAGGACGAAAAACTGTTTTTT; cdr3_aa: CASSFGLEDEKLFF
d_call: TRBD1; clone_size: -; v_call: TRBV19; j_call: TRBJ1-5; cdr3_nt: TGTGCCAGTAGTATGATAGCGGGCTACAGGGGCCGACAGCCCCAGCATTTT; cdr3_aa: CASSMIAGYRGRQPQHF
d_call: TRBD2; clone_size: -; v_call: TRBV2; j_call: TRBJ2-1; cdr3_nt: TGTGCCAGCACCGGGCCTAGCGGGTCCCACCCCTACAATGAGCAGTTCTTC; cdr3_aa: CASTGPSGSHPYNEQFF
d_call: TRBD1; clone_size: -; v_call: TRBV30; j_call: TRBJ2-3; cdr3_nt: TGTGCCTGGAGTGGAGGGGGCGGCACAGATACGCAGTATTTT; cdr3_aa: CAWSGGGGTDTQYF